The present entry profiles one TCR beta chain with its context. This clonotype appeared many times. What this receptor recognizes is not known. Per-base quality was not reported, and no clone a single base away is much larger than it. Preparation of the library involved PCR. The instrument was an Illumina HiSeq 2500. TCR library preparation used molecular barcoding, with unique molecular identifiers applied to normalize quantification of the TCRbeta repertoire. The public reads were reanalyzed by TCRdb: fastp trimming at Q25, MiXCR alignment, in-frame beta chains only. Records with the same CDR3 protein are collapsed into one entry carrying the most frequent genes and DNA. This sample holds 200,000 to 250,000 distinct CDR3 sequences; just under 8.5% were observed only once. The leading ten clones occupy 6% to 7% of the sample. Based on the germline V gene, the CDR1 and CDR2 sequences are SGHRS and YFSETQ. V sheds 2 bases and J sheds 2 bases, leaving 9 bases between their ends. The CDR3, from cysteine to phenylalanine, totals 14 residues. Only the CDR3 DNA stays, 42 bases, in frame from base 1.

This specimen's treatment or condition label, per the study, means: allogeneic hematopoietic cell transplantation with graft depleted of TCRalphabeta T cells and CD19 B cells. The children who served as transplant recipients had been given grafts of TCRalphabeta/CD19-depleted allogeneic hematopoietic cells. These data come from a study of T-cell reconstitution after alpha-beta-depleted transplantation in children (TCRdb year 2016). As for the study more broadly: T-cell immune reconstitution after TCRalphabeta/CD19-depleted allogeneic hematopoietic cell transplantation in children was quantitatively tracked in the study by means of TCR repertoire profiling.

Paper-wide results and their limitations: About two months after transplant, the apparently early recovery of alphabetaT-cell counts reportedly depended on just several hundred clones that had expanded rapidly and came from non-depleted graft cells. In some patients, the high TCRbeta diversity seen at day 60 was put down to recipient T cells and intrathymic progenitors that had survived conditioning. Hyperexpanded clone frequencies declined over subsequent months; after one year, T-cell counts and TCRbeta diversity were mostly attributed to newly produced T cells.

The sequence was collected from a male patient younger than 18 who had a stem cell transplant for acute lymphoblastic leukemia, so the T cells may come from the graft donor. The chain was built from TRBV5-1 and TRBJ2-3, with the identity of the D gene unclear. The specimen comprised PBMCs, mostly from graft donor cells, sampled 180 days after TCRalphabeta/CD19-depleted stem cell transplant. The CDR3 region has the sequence CASSFEVSTDTQYF. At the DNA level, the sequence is TGCGCCAGCAGCTTCGAAGTCTCCACAGATACGCAGTATTTT.